The 32 T cell receptor beta chains listed next were all sequenced from one sample in a study of metastatic and nonmetastatic thyroid tumors. All patients were treatment-naive before thyroid surgery. TCRdb reprocessed the PCR reads using MiXCR. Of about 92,000 clones in the sample, 15% were seen once. Sample: blood. These receptors were taken from a female donor with papillary thyroid cancer or a benign thyroid nodule (not recorded which). Some clones in this sample may be carry-over from other donors' samples.

The table lists this clone with many counts. The chain recombines TRBV6-1 with TRBJ1-2; D possibly corresponds to TRBD1 (6 bases). The length of the CDR3 is 12 residues. The V gene's germline CDR1 is MNHNS and CDR2 SASEGT. The V end was cut by 5 bases, the J end by 7 bases, with 11 bases between. The CDR3 region has the DNA TGTGCCAGCAGTTTGGACAGATCTGGCTACACCTTC. Translated: CASSLDRSGYTF.

In this sample, this clone turned up a few times. A much larger clone differs by one base, so this may be a read error. This sequence joins TRBV28 and TRBJ1-1, with unresolved D. CDR1 MDHEN and CDR2 SYDVKM come from the germline V gene. This CDR3 has 11 amino acids. CDR3 sequence (DNA): TGTTCCAGCATTGATAACACTGAAGCTTTCTTT. It yields the protein CSSIDNTEAFF.

This clone was counted many times. The genes are TRBV7-2 and TRBJ1-1; D is unresolved. Trimming took 4 bases from V and 11 from J, leaving 14 bases between them. Germline values: CDR1 SGHTA, CDR2 FQGNSA. The CDR3 loop spans 12 amino acids. The CDR3 sequence: CASSSQRIAAFF. The DNA for the CDR3 is TGTGCCAGCAGCTCCCAAAGGATAGCGGCTTTCTTT.

In this sample, this clone turned up many times. The CDR3 region is CSASLAGNRNTGELFF. CDR3 DNA: TGCAGTGCTAGTTTGGCTGGGAACAGGAACACCGGGGAGCTGTTTTTT. The chain has TRBV20-1 and TRBJ2-2; D remains unclear. V was trimmed by 3 bases and J by 1 base, leaving 15 bases between them. This CDR3 comprises 16 residues. CDR1 and CDR2 from the germline V gene are DFQATT and SNEGSKA (reference sequence).

Many counts were recorded for this clone. The J gene is TRBJ2-5, the V gene TRBV7-2, with 9 bases matching TRBD1. Per germline, CDR1 SGHTA and CDR2 FQGNSA. V lost 1 base to trimming and J lost 3 bases; unmatched junction nucleotides: 0. The CDR3 runs to 14 residues. In DNA, the CDR3 is TGTGCCAGCAGCTTAGGGACAGGGGAAGAGACCCAGTACTTC. This encodes CASSLGTGEETQYF.

This clone was observed at least ten times. CDR3 nucleotide sequence: TGTGCCAGCAGTCCGACAGGGGGCATCACTGAAGCTTTCTTT. It is translated as CASSPTGGITEAFF. The chain recombines TRBV6-1 with TRBJ1-1; 10 nucleotides match TRBD1. V shed 5 bases and J 4 bases; nucleotides not matched to a gene: 4. Germline V gene data show CDR1 as MNHNS and CDR2 as SASEGT. The CDR3 has 14 residues.

This clone occurred many times. The gene calls are TRBV9 and TRBJ2-7, with D possibly being TRBD2 (6 bases). The germline CDR1 and CDR2 sequences are SGDLS and YYNGEE. The V end was cut by 3 bases, the J end by 6 bases, with 19 bases between. This CDR3 has 15 amino acids. CDR3 loop: CASSDGSPGVGEQYF. For the CDR3, the DNA is TGTGCCAGCAGCGATGGTTCGCCGGGGGTAGGCGAGCAGTACTTC.

This clone came up many times. The V call is TRBV11-2, the J call TRBJ2-7, with 12 bases lining up with TRBD2. The V segment lost 5 bases and the J segment 7 bases; nucleotides outside the gene matches: 12. CDR1 and CDR2 from the germline V gene are SGHAT and FQNNGV. The CDR3 length is 16 residues. The DNA for the CDR3 is TGTGCCAGCAGCACCCAGACTAGCGGGGGCCTCCTGGAGCAGTACTTC. It is translated as CASSTQTSGGLLEQYF.

This clone turned up a few times. The junction and the germline gene differ at one end; a read error may be behind it. The CDR3 nucleotides are TGTGCCATCACTCCCTGCAGGGGATTGGGCACTGAATCTTTCTTT. The encoded protein is CAITPCRGLGTESFF. This chain uses TRBV10-3 with TRBJ1-1; D might be TRBD1 (6 bases). Germline CDR1 reads ENHRY; CDR2 reads SYGVKD. There are 15 residues in the CDR3.

This clone was found many times. The chain combines TRBV24-1 with TRBJ2-5, with a weak D call TRBD1 (5 bases). V was shortened by 4 bases and J by 0 bases, with 11 bases between the two germline ends. The CDR3 loop spans 15 amino acids. Germline V gene data show CDR1 as KGHDR and CDR2 as SFDVKD. The CDR3 bases are TGTGCCACCAGTGACCCTGACAGCCACCAAGAGACCCAGTACTTC. Protein sequence: CATSDPDSHQETQYF.

This clone was detected many times. J is TRBJ2-7 and V is TRBV18; D might be TRBD1 (6 bases). Trimming stripped 0 bases from V and 3 bases from J, with 12 bases between. The CDR3 loop spans 15 amino acids. CDR1 and CDR2 (germline): KGHSH, LQKENI. The CDR3 sequence: CASSPPNQGIYEQYF. As DNA, the CDR3 is TGTGCCAGCTCACCACCAAATCAGGGGATCTACGAGCAGTACTTC.

The chain combines TRBV30 with TRBJ2-7, with D possibly being TRBD1 (6 bases). CDR3 length: 13 amino acids. Germline loops: CDR1 GTSNPN, CDR2 SVGIG (reference sequence). V was trimmed by 3 bases and J by 3 bases, leaving 12 bases between them. CDR3 region: CAWSPGHYYEQYF. The CDR3 DNA reads as TGTGCCTGGAGCCCGGGACACTACTACGAGCAGTACTTC.

This clone was seen many times. The gene calls are TRBV20-1 and TRBJ2-1, with D uncertain. CDR1 is DFQATT, CDR2 SNEGSKA, per germline (reference sequence). The CDR3 has 14 residues. V was pared by 5 bases and J by 0 bases, with 11 bases between. CDR3 bases: TGCAGTGCTTGGATTCTCAGCTCCTACAATGAGCAGTTCTTC. Encoded protein: CSAWILSSYNEQFF.

For this clone: Just one base apart from a much larger clone, this may be a read error. The chain uses TRBV20-1 and TRBJ2-7, with D perhaps matching TRBD1 (6 bases). Per germline, CDR1 DFQATT and CDR2 SNEGSKA (reference sequence). V was cut by 3 bases and J by 2 bases, with 14 bases left in between. This CDR3 has 14 amino acids. CDR3 DNA sequence: TGCAGTGCTAGGCCCGGGACATACCCCTACGAGCAGTACTTC. Amino acid sequence: CSARPGTYPYEQYF.

This clone was seen many times. Other DNA sequences in this specimen translate into the identical CDR3. The chain employs TRBV24-1 and TRBJ2-3; D remains unclear. Germline-derived CDR1 and CDR2 are KGHDR and SFDVKD. The CDR3 contains 13 residues. Trimming shortened V by 2 bases and J by 0 bases, and 2 bases separated the two germline ends. CDR3 coding DNA: TGTGCCACCAGTGATTCTAGCACAGATACGCAGTATTTT. It specifies CATSDSSTDTQYF.

Details on this clone: Being one base from a much bigger clone, this may be a read error. The chain has TRBV20-1 and TRBJ2-5, with a tentative D call TRBD2 (6 bases). The CDR3 spans 13 residues. From germline, CDR1 is DFQATT and CDR2 SNEGSKA (reference sequence). The CDR3 DNA reads as TGCAGTGCCTTCCGGGGGACCCAAGAGAACCAGTACTTC. It translates to CSAFRGTQENQYF.

This clone was seen a few times. Given a much more abundant clone one base away, this may be a read error. The V call is TRBV7-9, the J call TRBJ1-4; D remains ambiguous. CDR1 and CDR2 (germline): SEHNR, FQNEAQ (reference sequence). Trimming cost V 7 bases and J 6 bases, with 15 bases left between them. The CDR3 is made up of 14 amino acids. As DNA, the CDR3 is TGTGCCAGCAAGTCGGCGGCACGCCATGAAAAACTGTTTTTT. This sequence encodes CASKSAARHEKLFF.

This clone was observed a handful of times. The chain recombines TRBV6-1 with TRBJ2-6; the D is unclear. This CDR3 is built from 17 residues. Germline V lookup: CDR1 MNHNS, CDR2 SASEGT. V was clipped by 5 bases and J by 0 bases, with 14 bases between them. This CDR3 reads CASSFTTVISGANVLTF. CDR3 coding DNA: TGTGCCAGCAGTTTTACTACAGTGATCTCTGGGGCCAACGTCCTGACTTTC.

As concerns this clone: Without the conserved terminal phenylalanine or tryptophan, this CDR3 likely stems from a read error. J is TRBJ1-2 and V is TRBV18; a weak D match, TRBD1 (6 bases). V was shortened by 3 bases and J by 0 bases, with 14 bases between the two germline ends. The germline gives CDR1 KGHSH, CDR2 LQKENI. CDR3 length: 16 amino acids. CDR3 sequence reads: CASSPTYTGTNYGYTL. CDR3 in DNA: TGTGCCAGCTCACCGACCTATACAGGGACTAACTATGGCTACACCCTC.

Only a few counts were recorded for this clone. This may stem from a read error, because a much larger clone lies one nucleotide away. This rearrangement joins TRBV28 to TRBJ1-4; D remains ambiguous. The germline V and J ends were trimmed by 6 bases and 8 bases, with 13 bases remaining between them. The germline V gene has CDR1 MDHEN and CDR2 SYDVKM. The CDR3 totals 13 residues. Here the CDR3 reads CASSRPRLEKLFF. In nucleotides, the CDR3 is TGTGCCAGCAGCCGCCCCAGACTCGAAAAACTGTTTTTT. Full variable domain (remainder filled in from reference TRBV28 and TRBJ1-4): DVKVTQSSRYLVKRTGEKVFLECVQDMDHENMFWYRQDPGLGLRLIYFSYDVKMKEKGDIPEGYSVSREKKERFSLILESASTNQTSMYLCASSRPRLEKLFFGSGTQLSVL.

The chain carries TRBV25-1 and TRBJ2-3, with 9 bases aligning to TRBD2. J lost 6 bases, V lost 6 bases, and 16 bases had no gene match. Germline lookup yields CDR1 MGHDK and CDR2 SYGVNS. The CDR3 has 17 residues. The CDR3 is CASRRGGGPCRMDTQYF. The CDR3 nucleotides read TGTGCCAGCAGGCGGGGGGGTGGGCCCTGTAGGATGGATACGCAGTATTTT. The full variable domain, completed using reference TRBV25-1 and TRBJ2-3, is EADIYQTPRYLVIGTGKKITLECSQTMGHDKMYWYQQDPGMELHLIHYSYGVNSTEKGDLSSESTVSRIRTEHFPLTLESARPSHTSQYLCASRRGGGPCRMDTQYFGPGTRLTVL.

Comments on this clone: Sequence at one end of the junction differs from germline and may be a read error. The V and J genes are TRBV5-1 and TRBJ2-7, with D hard to call. Germline CDR1 is SGHRS and CDR2 is YFSETQ. The CDR3 consists of 14 residues. DNA of the CDR3: TGCGCCAGCAGCTTTGGTACAGAGACCTACGAGCAGTACTTT. As protein: CASSFGTETYEQYF.

This clone occurred many times. In the same sample, other DNA sequences code for this CDR3. V and J are TRBV12-3 or TRBV12-4 and TRBJ1-2; D may be TRBD1 (6 bases). This CDR3 contains 13 residues. V lost 7 bases, J lost 8 bases, and 17 bases lay in between. The CDR3 reads CASKSQGPRGYTF. The CDR3 DNA sequence: TGTGCCAGCAAATCACAGGGCCCTAGGGGCTACACCTTC.

The chain employs TRBV5-1 and TRBJ1-1; D perhaps matches TRBD1 (6 bases). The CDR3 consists of 17 residues. V dropped 0 bases and J dropped 2 bases, with 17 bases sitting between them. The germline CDR1 and CDR2 sequences are SGHRS and YFSETQ. Here the CDR3 reads CASSLAQGIDFNTEAFF. The CDR3 coding sequence is TGCGCCAGCAGCTTGGCACAGGGAATCGACTTCAACACTGAAGCTTTCTTT.

Comments on this clone: A much larger clone sits a single nucleotide away, making a read error possible. The chain employs TRBV11-2 and TRBJ2-5; TRBD1 agrees at 10 bases. Germline V gene sequence: CDR1 SGHAT, CDR2 FQNNGV. The CDR3 is made up of 15 amino acids. The CDR3 nucleotides read TGTGCCAGCAGCAGCGCGGGGACAGGGGTGAGGACCAAGTACTTC. It is translated as CASSSAGTGVRTKYF.

This clone was detected ten times or more. CDR3 nucleotides: TGTGCCAGCAGTTTGGTGGGCTACGAGCAGTACTTC. Protein product: CASSLVGYEQYF. The V call is TRBV28, the J call TRBJ2-7; D unresolved. This CDR3 is built from 12 residues. The V gene's germline CDR1 is MDHEN and CDR2 SYDVKM. Between the trimmed V and J ends, which lost 3 bases and 3 bases, there was a span of 6 bases.

In the case of this clone: One end of the junction is discordant with germline, which a read error may explain. This chain joins TRBV6-6 and TRBJ2-3, with D unclear. The CDR3 covers 15 residues. The germline gives CDR1 MNHNY, CDR2 SVGAGI (reference sequence). CDR3 amino acids: CASIYPTLGTDTQYF. The CDR3 nucleotides read TGTGCCAGCATTTACCCTACCTTGGGCACAGATACGCAGTATTTT.

This clone was seen ten or more times. The rearrangement links TRBV3-1 to TRBJ1-3, with a possible D match to TRBD1 (5 bases). Per the germline V gene, CDR1 is LGHDT and CDR2 is YNNKEL (reference sequence). Deletions cut 5 bases from V and 7 bases from J, with 9 bases between. This CDR3 has 12 residues. CDR3: CASSSNRNTIYF. CDR3 coding DNA: TGTGCCAGCAGCTCAAACAGGAACACCATATATTTT.

This clone was seen ten or more times. This chain uses TRBV7-3 with TRBJ2-1, with 8 bases lining up with TRBD2. Germline lookup yields CDR1 SGHTA and CDR2 FQGTGA. The CDR3 totals 15 residues. The V and J ends lost 4 bases and 3 bases, in that order; junction bases with no gene match: 5. The CDR3 is CASSSGGGLYNEQFF. For the CDR3, the DNA is TGTGCCAGCAGCTCCGGCGGGGGGCTCTACAATGAGCAGTTCTTC.

This clone was picked up many times. The chain couples TRBV4-1 to TRBJ1-2; D gene ambiguous. Germline V gene data show CDR1 as MGHRA and CDR2 as YSYEKL. Trimming stripped 1 base from V and 4 bases from J, with 22 bases between. The CDR3 extends over 18 amino acids. CDR3 nucleotide sequence: TGCGCCAGCAGCCAAGTCCTCCCTATTAAGTCTGCCCCCTATGGCTACACCTTC. The encoded protein is CASSQVLPIKSAPYGYTF.

This clone was observed at least ten times. The genes are TRBV7-2 and TRBJ2-6; perhaps TRBD1 as D (5 bases). CDR1 is SGHTA, CDR2 FQGNSA, per germline. V shed 4 bases and J shed 1 base, with 5 bases lying between them. The CDR3 is made up of 14 amino acids. The chain's CDR3 is CASSSGSGANVLTF. The CDR3 DNA reads as TGTGCCAGCAGCTCAGGGTCTGGGGCCAACGTCCTGACTTTC.

This clone was found many times. The V and J genes are TRBV7-8 and TRBJ2-1, with 12 bases lining up with TRBD2. Trimming cost V 2 bases and J 8 bases; bases outside gene matches: 10. This CDR3 comprises 17 residues. CDR1 is SGHVS, CDR2 FQNEAQ, per germline. The CDR3 DNA reads as TGTGCCAGCAGCTTAAAGTTTCGTCTAGCGGGGGGGCATGAGCAGTTCTTC. It specifies CASSLKFRLAGGHEQFF.